The 14 T cell receptor beta chains below all came from one sample that was sequenced in a study of glioma-infiltrating T cells. Using RNA template, CDR3s of TCR alpha and beta were amplified with iRepertoire arm-PCR. One entry per CDR3 protein results from TCRdb running MiXCR on the multiplex PCR reads. The data contain about 89,000 distinct CDR3 sequences, around 23% of them singletons. Sequencing input: glioma tissue, nonneoplastic brain tissue, or PBMCs (not recorded which). These receptors were collected from a human donor with low-grade glioma or glioblastoma, undergoing nonglioma brain surgery, or in good health (not recorded which).

This clonotype was detected only a few times. Possible read error: a much larger clone is one base away. V and J are TRBV14 and TRBJ1-1; D unresolved. Per the germline V gene, CDR1 is SGHDN and CDR2 is FVKESK. This CDR3 is built from 14 residues. CDR3 sequence reads: CASSLQIPPERADF. In DNA form, the CDR3 reads TGTGCCAGCAGCCTACAGATACCTCCTGAAAGGGCAGACTTT. Combining the CDR3 with reference TRBV14 and TRBJ1-1 gives the whole variable domain EAGVTQFPSHSVIEKGQTVTLRCDPISGHDNLYWYRRVMGKEIKFLLHFVKESKQDESGMPNNRFLAERTGGTYSTLKVQPAELEDSGVYFCASSLQIPPERADFGQGTRLTVV.

Of note for this clonotype: A much larger clone differs from this one at a single base, so this may be a read error. The rearrangement uses TRBV4-1 and TRBJ2-5; the D gene is possibly TRBD1 (6 bases). The CDR3 is 14 amino acids. CDR1 is MGHRA, CDR2 YSYEKL, per germline. The DNA of the CDR3 is TGCGCCAGCAGCCCCCGGACAGCCCAAGAGACCCAGCACTTC. Protein sequence: CASSPRTAQETQHF.

The sample holds many counts of this clonotype. The genes are TRBV7-8 and TRBJ1-3, with 9 nucleotides matching TRBD1. The V gene's germline CDR1 is SGHVS and CDR2 FQNEAQ. CDR3 size: 15 residues. V shed 10 bases, J shed 4 bases, and the junction held 11 bases outside the gene matches. The DNA for the CDR3 is TGTGCCACACTCCGGGACAGGGCTTCAGGAAACACCATATATTTT. The encoded protein is CATLRDRASGNTIYF.

Worth noting for this clonotype: A much larger clone is a single base away; this may be a read error. The chain carries TRBV5-1 and TRBJ2-1; D gene uncertain. V dropped 1 base and J dropped 9 bases, with 8 bases sitting between them. The V gene's germline CDR1 is SGHRS and CDR2 YFSETQ. The CDR3 runs 12 residues. The DNA for the CDR3 is TGCGCCAGCAGCTTGACTTGCGGTGAGCAGTTCTTC. Translating it yields CASSLTCGEQFF.

The table lists this clonotype with many counts. This chain links TRBV2 with TRBJ1-5, with 8 bases aligning to TRBD1. CDR1 SNHLY and CDR2 FYNNEI come from the germline V gene. The CDR3 spans 15 residues. Trimming took 6 bases from V and 1 from J; bases not matched to a gene: 5. The CDR3 protein is CASRTDRVSNQPQHF. The CDR3 DNA follows: TGTGCCAGCAGGACGGACAGGGTAAGCAATCAGCCCCAGCATTTT. The entire variable domain, with the rest obtained from reference TRBV2 and TRBJ1-5, is as follows: EPEVTQTPSHQVTQMGQEVILRCVPISNHLYFYWYRQILGQKVEFLVSFYNNEISEKSEIFDDQFSVERPDGSNFTLKIRSTKLEDSAMYFCASRTDRVSNQPQHFGDGTRLSIL.

Remarks on this clonotype: Just one base apart from a much larger clone, this may be a read error. The chain couples TRBV3-1 to TRBJ2-3; TRBD1 is a possible D gene (5 bases). This CDR3 region has 13 residues. With 6 bases removed from V and 2 bases from J, the gap between germline ends came to 9 bases. CDR1 LGHDT and CDR2 YNNKEL come from the germline V gene (reference sequence). CDR3 bases: TGTGCCAGCAGAGGCAGGGCCACAGATACGCAGTATTTT. Protein product: CASRGRATDTQYF.

In its sample, this clonotype was seen many times. The chain is built from TRBV7-2 and TRBJ2-5; possible D gene TRBD1, 6 bases. This CDR3 region has 14 residues. Trimming shortened V by 8 bases and J by 5 bases, and 18 bases separated the two germline ends. CDR1 is SGHTA and CDR2 is FQGNSA in the germline V gene. The CDR3 DNA is TGTGCCAGCGCCCCAGACAGGACGATGGAGACCCAGTACTTC. Translated, it gives CASAPDRTMETQYF.

This clonotype was counted a few times. The rearrangement links TRBV2 to TRBJ2-1, with D unclear. This CDR3 has 15 amino acids. Per germline, CDR1 SNHLY and CDR2 FYNNEI. Deletions cut 2 bases from V and 7 bases from J, with 15 bases between. The CDR3 DNA is TGTGCCAGCAGTGAAAAGGAAGTGGGTATGAATGAGCAGTTCTTC. This sequence encodes CASSEKEVGMNEQFF.

There are many counts of this clonotype. This chain joins TRBV4-2 and TRBJ1-5, with D tentatively TRBD1 (5 bases). Deletions cut 3 bases from V and 9 bases from J, with 12 bases between. Germline V gives CDR1 LGHNA, CDR2 YNFKEQ. CDR3 length: 13 residues. CDR3 region: CASSQGRLRPQHF. CDR3 DNA: TGTGCCAGCAGCCAGGGACGCCTGCGGCCCCAGCATTTT.

There are many counts of this clonotype. The chain recombines TRBV7-2 with TRBJ2-5; 8 bases are a match to TRBD1. Per the germline V gene, CDR1 is SGHTA and CDR2 is FQGNSA. CDR3 length: 14 residues. With V trimmed by 4 bases and J by 4 bases, 5 bases remained unmatched. The CDR3 sequence is CASSSPRGRETQYF. The CDR3 DNA reads TGTGCCAGCAGCTCCCCCAGGGGGCGAGAGACCCAGTACTTC.

This clonotype was observed many times. The chain carries TRBV29-1 and TRBJ1-3; D gene ambiguous. This CDR3 is 13 amino acids long. The germline V and J ends were trimmed by 2 bases and 7 bases, with 12 bases remaining between them. Germline V gene lookup returns CDR1 SQVTM and CDR2 ANQGSEA. CDR3 DNA sequence: TGCAGCGTTGAACCTTTGGGTACGAACACCATATATTTT. Amino acid sequence: CSVEPLGTNTIYF.

This clonotype was detected ten times or more. A clone one base away is much larger, so this may be a read error. The genes are TRBV18 and TRBJ2-3; no definite D call. The V gene lost 1 base and the J gene lost 2 bases, with 4 bases spanning the gap. The CDR3 is made up of 13 amino acids. CDR1 and CDR2 (germline): KGHSH, LQKENI. The CDR3 here is CASSPQHTDTQYF. Written as DNA, the CDR3 is TGTGCCAGCTCACCACAACACACAGATACGCAGTATTTT.

The gene calls are TRBV18 and TRBJ2-1; 10 bases agree with TRBD2. Germline CDR1 is KGHSH and CDR2 is LQKENI. The CDR3 sequence is 18 residues long. V gave up 3 bases and J gave up 3 bases; unmatched junction bases: 11. CDR3 region: CASSPPSGRLAGYNEQFF. CDR3 coding DNA: TGTGCCAGCTCACCTCCCTCAGGGCGACTAGCGGGCTACAATGAGCAGTTCTTC.

To note about this clonotype: The germline gene is not matched at one end of the junction; a read error may be the cause. Here the CDR3 DNA reads TGCGCCAGCATCCAAGTTTATGGGACCCAAAATGATCAGCCCCAGCATTTT. Translation: CASIQVYGTQNDQPQHF. The V call is TRBV4-1, the J call TRBJ1-5; weak D call: TRBD1 (5 bases). Germline-derived CDR1 and CDR2 are MGHRA and YSYEKL. The CDR3 spans 17 residues.